Listed here are 24 T cell receptor beta chains from one sample, sequenced in a study of sequential checkpoint blockade in melanoma. Clones were sequenced by immunoSEQ multiplex PCR, and TCRdb holds only the in-frame ones, with some missing. The data show under 40,000 clones, approximately 86% seen once. Treatment noted: randomized to nivolumab then ipilimumab (arm A) or the reverse (arm B). The sequencing used CD8+ T cells sorted from blood (inferred from file names), collected from a patient given nivolumab and ipilimumab in sequence. All receptors derive from a human donor with melanoma.

The genes are TRBV7-9 and TRBJ1-2, with D perhaps TRBD1 (6 bases). V lost 5 bases and J 8 bases, leaving 18 bases between the germline ends. CDR1 and CDR2 from the germline V gene are SEHNR and FQNEAQ (reference sequence). The CDR3 loop spans 14 amino acids. The chain's CDR3 is CASSQAGHREGYTF. CDR3 in DNA: TGTGCCAGCAGCCAAGCCGGACACAGGGAGGGCTACACCTTC.

V is TRBV7-9 and J is TRBJ2-5; D possibly corresponds to TRBD2 (5 bases). This CDR3 region has 13 residues. V lost 2 bases to trimming and J lost 5 bases, with 9 bases between them. Germline assignment: CDR1 SEHNR and CDR2 FQNEAQ (reference sequence). The CDR3 protein is CASSLWTLETQYF. DNA for the CDR3: TGTGCCAGCAGCTTATGGACTTTGGAGACCCAGTACTTC. Full variable domain (rest looked up from reference TRBV7-9 and TRBJ2-5): DTGVSQNPRHKITKRGQNVTFRCDPISEHNRLYWYRQTLGQGPEFLTYFQNEAQLEKSRLLSDRFSAERPKGSFSTLEIQRTEQGDSAMYLCASSLWTLETQYFGPGTRLLVL.

The table lists this clone with a few counts. The chain couples TRBV28 to TRBJ2-7; tentative D call: TRBD1 (7 bases). This CDR3 contains 14 residues. The ends were cut back, 3 bases at V and 4 bases at J, with 13 bases in the middle. Per germline, CDR1 MDHEN and CDR2 SYDVKM. CDR3 in amino acids: CASSFFQGGYEQYF. The CDR3 bases are TGTGCCAGCAGTTTTTTCCAGGGGGGATACGAGCAGTACTTC.

This clone was detected only once. V gene TRBV9 combines with J gene TRBJ2-1; weak D call: TRBD2 (5 bases). In germline, CDR1 is SGDLS, CDR2 YYNGEE. There are 15 residues in the CDR3. V was clipped by 0 bases and J by 2 bases, with 9 bases between them. The CDR3 region is CASSVGRATYNEQFF. CDR3 DNA sequence: TGTGCCAGCAGCGTAGGGCGGGCCACCTACAATGAGCAGTTCTTC.

This chain joins TRBV14 and TRBJ1-6, with D perhaps matching TRBD1 (5 bases). Germline lookup yields CDR1 SGHDN and CDR2 FVKESK. V was cut by 2 bases and J by 15 bases, with 14 bases left in between. This CDR3 has 13 residues. This chain's CDR3 is CASSQYLGGDLHF. CDR3 in DNA: TGTGCCAGCAGCCAATACCTCGGGGGAGACCTCCACTTT. The whole variable domain, filled in from reference TRBV14 and TRBJ1-6, reads EAGVTQFPSHSVIEKGQTVTLRCDPISGHDNLYWYRRVMGKEIKFLLHFVKESKQDESGMPNNRFLAERTGGTYSTLKVQPAELEDSGVYFCASSQYLGGDLHFGNGTRLTVT.

The chain has TRBV5-5 and TRBJ1-1, with a possible D match to TRBD1 (5 bases). V shed 4 bases and J shed 5 bases, with 21 bases lying between them. The CDR3 has 16 residues. The germline gives CDR1 SGHKS, CDR2 YYEKEE (reference sequence). The CDR3 reads CASSLLPQGMGTEAFF. CDR3 in DNA: TGTGCCAGCAGCCTCCTACCTCAGGGTATGGGGACTGAAGCTTTCTTT.

The chain is built from TRBV28 and TRBJ1-1, with 10 positions matching TRBD1. CDR3 length equals 16 residues. CDR1 is MDHEN, CDR2 SYDVKM, per germline. The trim removed 3 bases at V and 5 bases at J, leaving 9 bases unmatched. The CDR3 here is CASSFHSGQGWTEAFF. The CDR3 DNA follows: TGTGCCAGCAGTTTTCATTCGGGACAGGGGTGGACTGAAGCTTTCTTT.

J is TRBJ1-1 and V is TRBV10-3; 7 nucleotides align to TRBD1. Germline CDR1 and CDR2: ENHRY and SYGVKD. This CDR3 spans 15 amino acids. V gave up 3 bases and J gave up 4 bases; unmatched junction bases: 8. The chain's CDR3 is CAISEETGAATEAFF. DNA for the CDR3: TGTGCCATCAGTGAAGAAACAGGGGCGGCCACTGAAGCTTTCTTT.

The V call is TRBV7-2, the J call TRBJ2-1; 14 nucleotides match TRBD2. Germline V gives CDR1 SGHTA, CDR2 FQGNSA. CDR3 size: 19 residues. V dropped 5 bases and J dropped 0; count of bases not matched to a gene: 9. The CDR3 loop is CASSLGLAGAPTSYNEQFF. CDR3 DNA: TGTGCCAGCAGCCTGGGACTAGCGGGGGCCCCAACCTCCTACAATGAGCAGTTCTTC. Full variable domain (outside the CDR3, taken from reference TRBV7-2 and TRBJ2-1): GAGVSQSPSNKVTEKGKDVELRCDPISGHTALYWYRQSLGQGLEFLIYFQGNSAPDKSGLPSDRFSAERTGGSVSTLTIQRTQQEDSAVYLCASSLGLAGAPTSYNEQFFGPGTRLTVL.

This chain uses TRBV2 with TRBJ2-5, with D perhaps matching TRBD2 (5 bases). Judging by the DNA end, TRBJ2-7 fits better; the J call may be wrong. This CDR3 is 15 amino acids long. CDR1 and CDR2 (germline): SNHLY, FYNNEI. The CDR3, as DNA: TGTGCCAGCAGTGAACGGCTAGAGGGAACCTACGAGCAGTACTTC. This gives the protein CASSERLEGTYEQYF.

This rearrangement joins TRBV19 to TRBJ2-7, with D uncertain. This CDR3 has 14 residues. CDR1 is LNHDA, CDR2 SQIVND, per germline (reference sequence). Trimming took 6 bases from V and 0 from J, leaving 12 bases between them. The CDR3 sequence is CASSNGRHSYEQYF. For the CDR3, the DNA is TGTGCCAGTAGCAATGGCAGGCACTCCTACGAGCAGTACTTC.

The chain couples TRBV27 to TRBJ2-7; TRBD1 might be the D (5 bases). Germline V gene sequence: CDR1 MNHEY, CDR2 SMNVEV (reference sequence). Deletions cut 5 bases from V and 3 bases from J, with 11 bases between. This CDR3 has 13 residues. CDR3 bases: TGTGCCAGCAGTCCCTTCCAGGGCTACGAGCAGTACTTC. It yields the protein CASSPFQGYEQYF.

The chain employs TRBV10-1 and TRBJ2-1, with TRBD2 identical over 10 bases. V gave up 3 bases and J gave up 3 bases; unmatched junction bases: 8. This CDR3 contains 17 residues. Per germline, CDR1 WNHNN and CDR2 SYGVQD (reference sequence). CDR3 sequence (DNA): TGCGCCAGCAGTGATTTTCTAGCGGGGGACCTCTACAATGAGCAGTTCTTC. It yields the protein CASSDFLAGDLYNEQFF.

J is TRBJ2-1 and V is TRBV28, with 14 positions matching TRBD2. The CDR3 covers 13 residues. Germline CDR1 reads MDHEN; CDR2 reads SYDVKM. V lost 9 bases to trimming and J lost 7 bases; unmatched junction nucleotides: 2. In DNA form, the CDR3 reads TGTGCCAGTGGACTAGCGGGAGGAAATGAGCAGTTCTTC. Encoded protein: CASGLAGGNEQFF.

The CDR3: CASSRTGTGRYEQYF. The DNA for the CDR3 is TGCGCCAGCAGCCGGACCGGGACAGGGAGGTACGAGCAGTACTTC. This chain connects TRBV4-3 to TRBJ2-7; 9 nucleotides align to TRBD1. V lost 4 bases, J lost 4 bases, and 8 bases stayed unmatched. Germline assignment: CDR1 LGHNA and CDR2 YSLEER. The CDR3 extends over 15 amino acids.

V and J are TRBV25-1 and TRBJ2-7; a weak D match, TRBD1 (5 bases). The V end was cut by 6 bases, the J end by 5 bases, with 17 bases between. Germline assignment: CDR1 MGHDK and CDR2 SYGVNS. This CDR3 is 14 amino acids long. CDR3 DNA sequence: TGTGCCAGCAGAGAAAGAGGACAACTCGACGAGCAGTACTTC. Protein sequence: CASRERGQLDEQYF.

A remark on this clone: The same CDR3 arises from other DNA sequences in this sample as well. CDR3 bases: TGTGCCAGCAGCCCTCGGGGGGGGAGCTCCTACAATGAGCAGTTCTTC. Translated, it gives CASSPRGGSSYNEQFF. The chain is built from TRBV9 and TRBJ2-1; 8 bases map to TRBD2. Germline CDR1 reads SGDLS; CDR2 reads YYNGEE. The CDR3 contains 16 residues. The ends lost 4 bases at V and 0 bases at J; junction bases unmatched: 6.

This sequence joins TRBV11-2 and TRBJ2-6; possible D gene TRBD1, 6 bases. The V gene lost 3 bases and the J gene lost 0 bases, with 18 bases spanning the gap. The V gene's germline CDR1 is SGHAT and CDR2 FQNNGV. The CDR3 loop spans 19 amino acids. CDR3: CASSLLGVRGTSGANVLTF. The CDR3 nucleotides are TGTGCCAGCAGCTTGTTAGGTGTCAGGGGCACCTCTGGGGCCAACGTCCTGACTTTC.

This chain uses TRBV5-5 with TRBJ1-4, with D unresolved. Germline loops: CDR1 SGHKS, CDR2 YYEKEE (reference sequence). The CDR3 covers 15 residues. V was cut by 0 bases and J by 3 bases, with 9 bases left in between. The CDR3 reads CASSLGGSANEKLFF. The CDR3 DNA follows: TGTGCCAGCAGCTTGGGAGGTTCGGCTAATGAAAAACTGTTTTTT.

J is TRBJ2-7 and V is TRBV27, with 9 bases aligning to TRBD1. This CDR3 is built from 14 residues. J gave up 4 bases and V 6 bases, and 7 bases lay outside the gene matches. Germline CDR1 reads MNHEY; CDR2 reads SMNVEV (reference sequence). The CDR3 DNA reads as TGTGCCAGCAGCCTACAGGGGGCGCATTACGAGCAGTACTTC. Its translation: CASSLQGAHYEQYF.

The chain combines TRBV7-9 with TRBJ2-5, with 11 positions matching TRBD1. J lost 4 bases, V lost 5 bases, and 6 bases had no gene match. CDR3 length: 15 amino acids. The germline V gene encodes CDR1 SEHNR and CDR2 FQNEAQ (reference sequence). CDR3 sequence: CASSGRTGGTETQYF. CDR3 DNA sequence: TGTGCCAGCAGCGGGCGGACAGGGGGCACAGAGACCCAGTACTTC.

V gene TRBV5-4 combines with J gene TRBJ2-1; no clear D gene. The germline V gene encodes CDR1 SGHNT and CDR2 YYREEE (reference sequence). This CDR3 is built from 16 residues. The V end was cut by 4 bases, the J end by 0 bases, with 14 bases between. In DNA, the CDR3 is TGTGCCAGCAGCCCTGCGCTAGTCAACTCCTACAATGAGCAGTTCTTC. This translates into CASSPALVNSYNEQFF.

The rearrangement joins TRBV19 to TRBJ2-2; possibly TRBD1 for D (6 bases). Germline V lookup: CDR1 LNHDA, CDR2 SQIVND (reference sequence). CDR3 length: 15 amino acids. With 5 bases removed from V and 1 base from J, the gap between germline ends came to 11 bases. CDR3 protein: CASSPWDMNTGELFF. CDR3 in DNA: TGTGCCAGTAGTCCGTGGGACATGAACACCGGGGAGCTGTTTTTT.

The chain links TRBV7-2 to TRBJ2-7, with 7 positions matching TRBD1. This CDR3 region has 13 residues. V lost 5 bases to trimming and J lost 2 bases; unmatched junction nucleotides: 3. Germline CDR1 SGHTA, CDR2 FQGNSA. DNA for the CDR3: TGTGCCAGCAGCGAAGGACAGGCCTACGAGCAGTACTTC. Its translation: CASSEGQAYEQYF.